This TCR beta chain was retrieved from a study of cytomegalovirus exposure and HLA in healthy donors. The CDR3 has 15 residues. V dropped 6 bases and J dropped 2; count of bases not matched to a gene: 7. The V gene's germline CDR1 is MNHEY and CDR2 SVGAGI. These donors, healthy bone marrow donors, were studied. It was with 60 Vbeta and 13 Jbeta primers that the PCR ran. Using immunoSEQ multiplex PCR, the repertoire was profiled, and TCRdb retains in-frame clones only, with some absent. The sample contains some 110,000 clones, roughly four fifths of which appear only once. The chain combines TRBV6-5 with TRBJ2-1, with 7 bases lining up with TRBD1. This receptor was obtained from a man in his 60s in good health and CMV-seronegative. The sample comprised PBMCs. Here the CDR3 reads CASSLTGATYNEQFF. CDR3 DNA: TGTGCCAGCAGCCTTACAGGGGCCACCTACAATGAGCAGTTCTTC.